This TCR beta chain was sequenced for a study of T cell responses to AZD1222 COVID-19 vaccine (dated by TCRdb to about 2021). For the study in its entirety: AZD1222 recipients with second doses at about 4 weeks or about 12 weeks were pooled, because spike-specific TCR depth and breadth did not differ between schedules. A total of just over 230 trial participants underwent TCR sequencing, of whom nearly 210 had received two doses of AZD1222 and 26 had received two doses of the MenACWY control vaccine. Trial participants were enrolled into age subgroups of 18-55, 56-69 and 70-plus years, which contained 148, 28 and 57 TCR-sequenced participants, respectively.

The sample's time point, from its label and the paper: baseline before first vaccination. Vaccinee samples were obtained from the UK trials COV001 and COV002, which included a single-blind randomized controlled phase 2/3 trial of AZD1222 (ChAdOx1 nCoV-19) in healthy adults. Trial participant PBMC samples were collected at day 0 and day 28 after the second dose for TCRbeta chain sequencing. The CDR3 covers 13 residues, taking in both the cysteine and the phenylalanine. Just the 39-base CDR3 DNA is kept, in frame starting at base 1. CDR1 and CDR2, looked up from the germline V gene (reference sequence), are MNHNY and SVGAGI. V lost 5 bases and J lost 5 bases; the stretch between them is 12 bases long. Remarks on this clone: Its recognized antigen is unknown. No base qualities exist here, and no much larger clone lies one base off it.

On the study overall, not on this receptor specifically: Conclusions about previously exposed vaccinees are limited because only five to seven AZD1222 recipients were SARS-CoV-2 seropositive at baseline. Epitopes outside the regions mutated in the B.1.351 and B.1.1.7 variants were reportedly recognized by nearly half of the unique spike-specific TCRs. Because no samples from the day 14 peak response were available, repertoires could be characterized only after the peak T cell response. The 56-69-year group was small, and its depth increase did not reach significance, likely because of low power. Most participants were white British and females outnumbered males, and the authors suggested that clonal diversity may have been underestimated. Spike-specific TCR breadth and depth rose significantly after two AZD1222 doses compared with day 0 and with MenACWY recipients. Vaccine-associated CD4 TCRs spanned the whole spike protein, with dominant responses in regions 160-218 and 743-854.

The CDR3 regions of human TCRbeta chains were subjected to immunosequencing. In the source study's methods: Repertoire TCRs were checked for matches against a reference library of SARS-CoV-2-specific TCRs that had been generated using the MIRA antigen-specificity platform. Breadth meant the fraction of unique TCRs that were SARS-CoV-2-associated, whereas depth meant the fraction of total T cells that were SARS-CoV-2-associated. Each spike-specific TCR was assigned to its reactive spike region and to a CD4 or CD8 class using the MIRA data. Log10-transformed breadth and depth values were compared by one-way ANOVA with Sidak's multiple comparisons tests. TCRdb stores this immuneACCESS table with in-frame sequences only. Part of the clones is absent; in the studies checked, under half of the shortfall reflects unresolved V genes, and no reason is known for the rest. V and J calls and clone size are copied from that table; D and trimming were computed from the DNA. The sample table holds 90,000 to 120,000 clones, of which about 85% were seen once. 3.5% to 5% of the sample rests with the top ten.

This receptor chain uses TRBV6-6 and TRBJ1-2, and perhaps TRBD1 as D gene, on 6 matching bases. The specimen was peripheral blood, collected on day 0 of AZD1222 vaccination. This clonotype originated in an adult in good health. The nucleotide sequence reads as follows: TGTGCCAGCAGTCAAGACAGGAGGTATGGCTACACCTTC. It specifies CASSQDRRYGYTF.